This T cell receptor (beta chain) was sequenced for a study of T cell responses to AZD1222 COVID-19 vaccine. Study-wide context: Analysis merged second doses at about 4 or about 12 weeks.

About this clone: Its antigen is not identified.

The ends were cut back, 2 bases at V and 2 bases at J, with 11 bases in the middle. The CDR3 consists of 15 residues. Germline V gives CDR1 KGHDR, CDR2 SFDVKD. Notes on the study in general: Donors skewed white British and female; clonal diversity was possibly underestimated. Researchers report vaccine-associated CD4 TCRs spanning spike, with dominance at 160-218 and 743-854.

Here immunoSEQ multiplex PCR was the method, and the copy in TCRdb shows in-frame clones only, minus some. Of 150,000 or so clones listed, nearly 90% are singletons. The TCR comes from an adult in good health. Sequencing used peripheral blood, obtained on day 0 of AZD1222 vaccination. This sequence joins TRBV24-1 and TRBJ1-1; perhaps TRBD1 as D (6 bases). CDR3 residues: CATSDSRGGNTEAFF. CDR3 bases: TGTGCCACCAGTGATTCGCGGGGGGGCAACACTGAAGCTTTCTTT.